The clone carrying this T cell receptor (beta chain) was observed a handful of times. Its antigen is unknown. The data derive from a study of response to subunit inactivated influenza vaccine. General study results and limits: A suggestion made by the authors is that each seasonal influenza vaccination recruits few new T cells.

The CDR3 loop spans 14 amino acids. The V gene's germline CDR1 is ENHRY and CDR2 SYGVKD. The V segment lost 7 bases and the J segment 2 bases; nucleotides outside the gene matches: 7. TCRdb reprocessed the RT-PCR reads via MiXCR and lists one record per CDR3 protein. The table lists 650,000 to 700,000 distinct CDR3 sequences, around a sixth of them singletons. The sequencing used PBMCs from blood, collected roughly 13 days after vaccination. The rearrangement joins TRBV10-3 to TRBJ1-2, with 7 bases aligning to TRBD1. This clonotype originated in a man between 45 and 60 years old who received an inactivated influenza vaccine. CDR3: CAITKKTGNYGYTF. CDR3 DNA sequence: TGTGCCATCACCAAAAAGACAGGGAACTATGGCTACACCTTC.